A selection of T cell receptor beta chains follows, all from one sample in a study of cytomegalovirus exposure and HLA in healthy donors. TCRdb's table, derived via immunoSEQ multiplex PCR, lists solely in-frame clones and lacks some. Counted here are 150,000 to 200,000 clones, over 70% occurring once; the ten biggest clones make up under 7.5%. Sequencing was carried out using PBMCs. The receptors here all came from a man aged 30 to 45 in good health and CMV-seropositive. CDR3s include the opening cysteine and the closing phenylalanine or tryptophan. A D gene is named only where the DNA matches it firmly. Part of the rows lack a size; the others show once, few, many or a class for expanded clones.

clone size	D gene	J gene	V gene	CDR3 protein	CDR3 DNA
once	TRBD2	TRBJ2-7	TRBV27	CASSPGLAGVIYEQYF	TGTGCCAGCAGTCCAGGACTAGCGGGGGTGATCTACGAGCAGTACTTC
few	-	TRBJ2-7	TRBV4-1	CASSQGTGSDEQYF	TGCGCCAGCAGCCAAGGAACAGGGTCCGACGAGCAGTACTTC
-	-	TRBJ2-1	TRBV11-3	CASSLVSNEQFF	TGTGCCAGCAGCTTAGTCTCCAATGAGCAGTTCTTC
-	TRBD1	TRBJ1-1	TRBV19	CASSSSGTGTTEAFF	TGTGCCAGTAGTTCCTCCGGGACAGGCACCACTGAAGCTTTCTTT
-	-	TRBJ2-7	TRBV27	CASSFDPFTGHTGNEQYF	TGTGCCAGCAGTTTCGACCCCTTTACGGGACACACCGGCAACGAGCAGTACTTC
few	-	TRBJ2-4	TRBV4-3	CASSSSTSLTKNIQYF	TGCGCCAGCAGCTCCTCGACTAGTCTGACCAAAAACATTCAGTACTTC
-	TRBD1	TRBJ2-7	TRBV7-9	CASSPPGQGGEQYF	TGTGCCAGCAGCCCTCCGGGACAGGGGGGCGAGCAGTACTTC
-	-	TRBJ2-7	TRBV29-1	CSVEVGAVPYEQYF	TGCAGCGTTGAAGTGGGAGCCGTGCCCTACGAGCAGTACTTC
-	TRBD1	TRBJ1-5	TRBV28	CASSSRAGTGTEPQHF	TGTGCCAGCAGTTCTAGGGCCGGGACAGGGACGGAGCCCCAGCATTTT
-	-	TRBJ1-2	TRBV21-1	CASSKEGGHGYGYTF	TGTGCCAGCAGCAAAGAGGGGGGGCACGGGTATGGCTACACCTTC
-	-	TRBJ2-7	TRBV6-1	CASREAGDREQYF	TGTGCCAGCAGGGAGGCAGGGGATCGTGAGCAGTACTTC
-	TRBD2	TRBJ2-7	TRBV4-1	CASSQGLAGEQYF	TGCGCCAGCAGCCAGGGACTAGCGGGGGAGCAGTACTTC
-	-	TRBJ2-1	TRBV27	CASSLSPSRRYNEQFF	TGTGCCAGCAGTTTATCCCCCTCGCGTAGATACAATGAGCAGTTCTTC
-	TRBD2	TRBJ2-5	TRBV11-2	CATRTSGIETQYF	TGTGCCACCCGGACTAGTGGAATTGAGACCCAGTACTTC
-	TRBD2	TRBJ2-7	TRBV7-9	CASSPPTSGVSYEQYF	TGTGCCAGCAGCCCTCCCACTAGCGGGGTATCTTACGAGCAGTACTTC
-	-	TRBJ1-2	TRBV7-2	CASSHPDSLGLGYGYTF	TGTGCCAGCAGCCACCCGGACAGTTTAGGACTGGGCTATGGCTACACCTTC
-	-	TRBJ2-7	TRBV7-2	CASRGERTPYF	TGTGCCAGCCGAGGTGAGCGGACCCCGTACTTC
-	TRBD2	TRBJ2-3	TRBV27	CASRQREGGTDTQYF	TGTGCCAGCAGGCAACGGGAGGGGGGCACAGATACGCAGTATTTT
-	TRBD2	TRBJ2-7	TRBV4-1	CASSQDGIAGEASEQYF	TGCGCCAGCAGCCAAGACGGTATAGCGGGAGAAGCCTCCGAGCAGTACTTC
once	TRBD2	TRBJ2-5	TRBV7-6	CASSLDFPSGRETQYF	TGTGCCAGCAGCTTAGATTTCCCTAGCGGTAGAGAGACCCAGTACTTC
-	TRBD1	TRBJ1-5	TRBV6-5	CASSPVSGGGQPQHF	TGTGCCAGCAGTCCAGTTTCAGGGGGCGGCCAGCCCCAGCATTTT
-	TRBD2	TRBJ2-1	TRBV28	CASRVAGNSPDEQFF	TGTGCCAGCAGGGTAGCGGGAAACTCCCCCGATGAGCAGTTCTTC
once	TRBD2	TRBJ2-7	TRBV27	CASSLGLAGAEQYF	TGTGCCAGCAGCCTCGGACTAGCGGGAGCCGAGCAGTACTTC
-	TRBD2	TRBJ2-3	TRBV5-6	CASSLALAGRDTDTQYF	TGTGCCAGCAGCTTGGCCCTAGCGGGGAGGGACACAGATACGCAGTATTTT
once	-	TRBJ2-7	TRBV7-9	CASSSNPPMLSEQYF	TGTGCCAGCAGCTCCAATCCACCGATGCTGAGCGAGCAGTACTTC
-	-	TRBJ1-1	TRBV25-1	CASSEWGGTEAFF	TGTGCCAGCAGTGAATGGGGGGGCACTGAAGCTTTCTTT
-	-	TRBJ2-1	TRBV5-1	CASSLDRGGEQFF	TGCGCCAGCAGCTTGGACAGGGGAGGCGAGCAGTTCTTC
-	TRBD1	TRBJ2-5	TRBV19	CASRTDRVGETQYF	TGTGCCAGTAGGACGGACAGGGTCGGAGAGACCCAGTACTTC
-	-	TRBJ2-7	TRBV9	CASSALADSSYEQYF	TGTGCCAGCAGCGCCCTAGCGGACAGCTCCTACGAGCAGTACTTC
-	-	TRBJ1-4	TRBV29-1	CSGRGRVNEKLFF	TGCAGCGGCAGGGGCAGGGTAAATGAAAAACTGTTTTTT
-	-	TRBJ2-2	TRBV19	CASSHSRGNTGELFF	TGTGCCAGTAGTCATAGCAGGGGGAACACCGGGGAGCTGTTTTTT
-	TRBD1	TRBJ2-5	TRBV2	CASSFVLDRGIPETQYF	TGTGCCAGCAGTTTTGTCCTGGACAGGGGGATTCCAGAGACCCAGTACTTC